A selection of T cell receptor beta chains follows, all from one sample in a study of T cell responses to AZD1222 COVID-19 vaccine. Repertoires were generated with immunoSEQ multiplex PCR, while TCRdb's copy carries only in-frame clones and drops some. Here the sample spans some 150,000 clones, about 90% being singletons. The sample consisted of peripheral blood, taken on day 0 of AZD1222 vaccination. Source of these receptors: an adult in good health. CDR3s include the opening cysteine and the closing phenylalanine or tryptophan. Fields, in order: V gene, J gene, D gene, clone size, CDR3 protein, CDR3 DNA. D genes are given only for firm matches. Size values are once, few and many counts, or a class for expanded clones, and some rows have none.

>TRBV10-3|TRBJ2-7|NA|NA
CAISESRGVDEQYF
TGTGCCATCAGTGAGTCACGGGGAGTCGACGAGCAGTACTTC
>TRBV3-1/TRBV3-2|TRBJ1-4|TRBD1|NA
CASSRPPGGTGQEKLFF
TGTGCCAGCAGCCGACCCCCAGGCGGGACAGGCCAAGAAAAACTGTTTTTT
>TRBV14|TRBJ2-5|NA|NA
CASSQFRDIEEETQYF
TGTGCCAGCAGCCAATTCCGGGACATCGAGGAAGAGACCCAGTACTTC
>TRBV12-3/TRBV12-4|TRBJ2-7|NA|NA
CASRADTYYEQYF
TGTGCCAGCCGGGCGGACACCTACTACGAGCAGTACTTC
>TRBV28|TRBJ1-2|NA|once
CASSLIVSQGGYTF
TGTGCCAGCAGTTTAATCGTTTCCCAGGGAGGCTACACCTTC
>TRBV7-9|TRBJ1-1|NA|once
CASSRVGGNTEAFF
TGTGCCAGCAGTCGAGTTGGGGGGAACACTGAAGCTTTCTTT
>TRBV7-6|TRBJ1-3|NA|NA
CASSKSGTLSGNTIYF
TGTGCCAGCTCTAAGTCCGGCACTCTCTCTGGAAACACCATATATTTT
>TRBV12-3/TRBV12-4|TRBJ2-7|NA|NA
CASSLYPAYEQYF
TGTGCCAGCAGTTTATACCCCGCCTACGAGCAGTACTTC
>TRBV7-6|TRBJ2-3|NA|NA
CASSFFPEPTDTQYF
TGTGCCAGCAGCTTCTTCCCAGAACCCACAGATACGCAGTATTTT
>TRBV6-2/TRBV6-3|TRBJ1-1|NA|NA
CASSRGVNTEAFF
TGTGCCAGCAGCCGGGGAGTGAACACTGAAGCTTTCTTT
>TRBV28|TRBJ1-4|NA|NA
CASSPFVTGNEKLFF
TGTGCCAGCAGTCCCTTCGTCACAGGCAATGAAAAACTGTTTTTT
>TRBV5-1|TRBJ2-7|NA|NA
CASRSEPAVDEQYF
TGCGCCAGCAGGAGTGAACCAGCGGTCGACGAGCAGTACTTC
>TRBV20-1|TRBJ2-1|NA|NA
CSARGPGEFF
TGCAGTGCTAGGGGTCCTGGAGAGTTCTTC
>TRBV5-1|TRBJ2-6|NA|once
CASRDLPSGANVLTF
TGCGCCAGCAGGGACCTCCCCTCTGGGGCCAACGTCCTGACTTTC
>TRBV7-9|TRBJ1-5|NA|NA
CASSSMAGDSNQPQHF
TGTGCCAGCAGCTCCATGGCGGGGGATAGCAATCAGCCCCAGCATTTT
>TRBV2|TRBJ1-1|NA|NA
CASLREVNTEAFF
TGTGCCAGCCTCCGCGAGGTGAACACTGAAGCTTTCTTT
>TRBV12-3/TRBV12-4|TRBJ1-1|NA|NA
CASSSGHREAFF
TGTGCCAGCAGTTCCGGACACCGTGAAGCTTTCTTT
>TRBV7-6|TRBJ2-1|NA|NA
CASSLAVPGSGTYNEQFF
TGTGCCAGCAGCTTAGCAGTCCCGGGCAGCGGTACCTACAATGAGCAGTTCTTC
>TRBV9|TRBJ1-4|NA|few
CASSLEGLPRGEKLFF
TGTGCCAGCAGCCTAGAGGGCCTCCCTAGGGGTGAAAAACTGTTTTTT
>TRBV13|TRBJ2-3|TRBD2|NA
CASSLLREGWLGGHTDTQYF
TGTGCCAGCAGCTTACTGCGGGAGGGCTGGCTAGGGGGGCACACAGATACGCAGTATTTT
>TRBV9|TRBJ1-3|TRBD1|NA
CASSVVPGTGEDSGNTIYF
TGTGCCAGCAGCGTGGTCCCCGGGACAGGGGAGGACTCTGGAAACACCATATATTTT
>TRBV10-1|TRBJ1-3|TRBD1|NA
CATKGDRDPGTIYF
TGCGCCACAAAGGGGGACAGGGACCCGGGCACCATATATTTT
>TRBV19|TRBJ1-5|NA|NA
CASSISGNSNQPQHF
TGTGCCAGTAGTATATCAGGGAATAGCAATCAGCCCCAGCATTTT
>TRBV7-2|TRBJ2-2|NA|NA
CASSSDGGLFTGELFF
TGTGCCAGCAGCTCGGACGGGGGGCTCTTCACCGGGGAGCTGTTTTTT
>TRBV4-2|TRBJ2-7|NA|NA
CASSLITAPGRATYEQYF
TGTGCCAGCAGCCTTATTACCGCCCCGGGGCGTGCTACCTACGAGCAGTACTTC
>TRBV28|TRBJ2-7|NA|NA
CASRPLGPGTYEQYF
TGTGCCAGCAGACCCCTCGGGCCTGGGACCTACGAGCAGTACTTC
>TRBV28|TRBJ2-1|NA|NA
CASSLKGEPQGEQFF
TGTGCCAGCAGTTTAAAGGGGGAACCCCAGGGTGAGCAGTTCTTC
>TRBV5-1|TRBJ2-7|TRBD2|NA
CASSFGLAGSYEQYF
TGCGCCAGCAGCTTTGGACTAGCGGGCTCCTACGAGCAGTACTTC
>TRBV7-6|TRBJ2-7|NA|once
CASSLSAEGPDEQYF
TGTGCCAGCAGCTTATCCGCGGAGGGCCCAGACGAGCAGTACTTC
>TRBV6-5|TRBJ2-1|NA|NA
CASSSNNEQFF
TGTGCCAGCAGTTCCAACAATGAGCAGTTCTTC
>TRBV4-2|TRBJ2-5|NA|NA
CASSQMGRSPPQETQYF
TGTGCCAGCAGCCAAATGGGGCGTTCTCCCCCACAAGAGACCCAGTACTTC
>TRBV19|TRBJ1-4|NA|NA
CASRDRPTNEKLFF
TGTGCCAGTAGGGACCGCCCAACTAATGAAAAACTGTTTTTT
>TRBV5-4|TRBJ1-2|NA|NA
CASSPDSNYGYTF
TGTGCCAGCAGCCCGGACAGTAACTATGGCTACACCTTC
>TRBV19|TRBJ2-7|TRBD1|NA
CASSTTGDRSREEQYF
TGTGCCAGTAGTACAACAGGGGACCGAAGCAGGGAAGAGCAGTACTTC
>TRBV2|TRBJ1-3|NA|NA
CASSLGDGSGNTIYF
TGTGCCAGCAGTTTGGGCGACGGCTCTGGAAACACCATATATTTT
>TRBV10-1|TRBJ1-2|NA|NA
CASGQGLNYGYTF
TGCGCCTCTGGGCAGGGACTCAACTATGGCTACACCTTC
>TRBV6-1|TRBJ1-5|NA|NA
CASSDQARVSNQPQHF
TGTGCCAGCAGTGACCAAGCGAGGGTAAGCAATCAGCCCCAGCATTTT
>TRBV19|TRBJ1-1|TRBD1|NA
CASTRRGLNTEAFF
TGTGCCAGTACCCGCAGGGGGCTCAACACTGAAGCTTTCTTT
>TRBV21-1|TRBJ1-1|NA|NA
CASSKGMEGFKNTEAFF
TGTGCCAGCAGCAAAGGAATGGAGGGTTTTAAGAACACTGAAGCTTTCTTT
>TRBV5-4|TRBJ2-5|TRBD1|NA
CASSSPGQGAWETQYF
TGTGCCAGCAGTTCCCCTGGACAGGGGGCTTGGGAGACCCAGTACTTC
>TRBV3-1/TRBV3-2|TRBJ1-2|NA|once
CASSQESGVGYTF
TGTGCCAGCAGCCAAGAGAGCGGGGTCGGCTACACCTTC
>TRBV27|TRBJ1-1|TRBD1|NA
CASSFTGGNTEAFF
TGTGCCAGCAGTTTCACAGGGGGGAACACTGAAGCTTTCTTT
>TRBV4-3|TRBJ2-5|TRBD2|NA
CASSLSGSRRETQYF
TGCGCCAGCAGCCTTAGCGGGAGTCGGCGAGAGACCCAGTACTTC
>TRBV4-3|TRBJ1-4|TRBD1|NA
CASSQRTGVGDEKLFF
TGCGCCAGCAGCCAACGGACAGGGGTTGGAGATGAAAAACTGTTTTTT
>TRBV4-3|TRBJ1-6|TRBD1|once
CASSQGDSDSPLHF
TGCGCCAGCAGCCAAGGGGACAGTGATTCACCCCTCCACTTT
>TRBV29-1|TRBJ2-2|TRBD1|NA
CSAKTGQEGELFF
TGCAGCGCTAAGACAGGGCAGGAGGGGGAGCTGTTTTTT
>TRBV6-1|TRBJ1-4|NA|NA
CASSESFSNEKLFF
TGTGCCAGCAGTGAATCCTTTTCTAATGAAAAACTGTTTTTT
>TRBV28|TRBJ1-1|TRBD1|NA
CASSKTTGGSTEAFF
TGTGCCAGCAGTAAGACCACAGGGGGTTCCACTGAAGCTTTCTTT
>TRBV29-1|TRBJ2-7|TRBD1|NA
CSGSDGQGLGYEQYF
TGCAGCGGATCAGACGGACAGGGATTGGGCTACGAGCAGTACTTC
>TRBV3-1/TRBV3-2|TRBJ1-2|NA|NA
CASSPPGQIYGYTF
TGTGCCAGCAGCCCCCCCGGACAGATCTATGGCTACACCTTC
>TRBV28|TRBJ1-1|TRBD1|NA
CASNTGGLTEAFF
TGTGCCAGCAACACAGGGGGCTTGACTGAAGCTTTCTTT
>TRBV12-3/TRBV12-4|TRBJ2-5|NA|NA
CASKDQGWETQYF
TGTGCCAGCAAGGATCAGGGTTGGGAGACCCAGTACTTC
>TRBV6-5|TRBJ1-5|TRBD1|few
CASRRQGVSQPQHF
TGTGCCAGCAGGAGACAGGGTGTAAGTCAGCCCCAGCATTTT
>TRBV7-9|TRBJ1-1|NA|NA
CASSKTGREAFF
TGTGCCAGCAGCAAGACCGGAAGAGAAGCTTTCTTT
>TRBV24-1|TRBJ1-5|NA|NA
CATSDLIQGGHDQPQHF
TGTGCCACCAGTGATTTGATCCAGGGTGGCCATGATCAGCCCCAGCATTTT
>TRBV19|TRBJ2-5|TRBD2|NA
CASSMSRGVVETQYF
TGTGCCAGTAGTATGTCTCGGGGGGTCGTGGAGACCCAGTACTTC
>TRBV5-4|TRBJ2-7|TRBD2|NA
CASSFSGSGYEQYF
TGTGCCAGCAGCTTTAGCGGGAGTGGCTACGAGCAGTACTTC
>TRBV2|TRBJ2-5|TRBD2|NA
CASSGRDQETQYF
TGTGCCAGTAGCGGGAGGGACCAAGAGACCCAGTACTTC
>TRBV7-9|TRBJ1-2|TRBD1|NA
CASSGRTGGIYGYTF
TGTGCCAGCAGCGGGAGGACAGGGGGTATCTATGGCTACACCTTC